A single sample is the source of the 5 T cell receptor beta chains below, sequenced in a study of regulatory T cells in long-lasting Graves disease listed by TCRdb under 2021. This specimen's time point label, interpreted: newly diagnosed GD, antithyroid drugs for less than 3 months. For both TCR sequencing and RNA sequencing, RNA was extracted from PBMCs using TRIzol. The library was made by multiplex PCR. Reads for this sample came from an Illumina HiSeq 4000. CDR3 regions were amplified by Arm-PCR with iRepertoire HTBI primers to construct TCR beta libraries. TCRdb trimmed public reads at Q25 via fastp, called clones via MiXCR and kept in-frame beta chains. All rows with the same CDR3 protein become a single entry with the most common DNA and genes. In this sample the table shows more than 400,000 distinct CDR3 sequences, 15% to 20% of which occur a single time. The ten largest account for 12% of the sample.

These same data were also listed under a study on T cells in Graves' hyperthyroidism and ophthalmopathy.

The sequences come from peripheral blood mononuclear cells (PBMCs), collected at new diagnosis, from a patient treated with antithyroid drugs. These receptor sequences come from a man aged 40-55 years with Graves disease. Donor details come from another sample of the same person, matched by shared clones.

The gene calls are TRBV7-2 and TRBJ1-2; D may be TRBD1 (5 bases). CDR1 and CDR2 (germline): SGHTA, FQGNSA. V was trimmed by 5 bases and J by 7 bases, leaving 11 bases between them. This CDR3 contains 12 residues. CDR3 in amino acids: CASSARQSGYTF. The CDR3 DNA reads TGTGCCAGCAGCGCTCGACAGAGTGGCTACACCTTC.

This clonotype was detected a few times. The gene calls are TRBV29-1 and TRBJ2-1; D unresolved. The germline gives CDR1 SQVTM, CDR2 ANQGSEA. The V and J ends lost 2 bases and 8 bases respectively, with 10 bases between them. This CDR3 is built from 12 residues. CDR3 nucleotides: TGCAGCGTTGAAAGGCAGGCCTATGAGCAGTTCTTC. It translates to CSVERQAYEQFF.

This clonotype was observed many times. The chain combines TRBV6-2 or TRBV6-3 with TRBJ2-7; D may be TRBD1 or TRBD2 (6 bases each). CDR3 length equals 15 residues. Germline V lookup: CDR1 MNHEY, CDR2 SVGEGT. The V end lost 6 bases, the J end lost 3 bases, and 18 bases lay between the germline ends. This CDR3 reads CASSPRGTPYYEQYF. The CDR3 DNA sequence: TGTGCCAGCAGCCCCCGCGGGACACCTTACTACGAGCAGTACTTC.

CDR3 loop: CASSPPWSGSADTQYF. DNA for the CDR3: TGTGCCAGTAGTCCCCCCTGGAGCGGGAGCGCAGATACGCAGTATTTT. The chain employs TRBV19 and TRBJ2-3; 8 bases are a match to TRBD2. The CDR3 is made up of 16 amino acids. In germline, CDR1 is LNHDA, CDR2 SQIVND (reference sequence). After removal of 5 bases from V and 4 bases from J, the junction contained 11 bases not matched to a gene.

This clonotype was picked up many times. The chain uses TRBV9 and TRBJ1-2, with a tentative D call TRBD1 (5 bases). The V gene lost 0 bases and the J gene lost 8 bases, with 14 bases spanning the gap. Germline V gives CDR1 SGDLS, CDR2 YYNGEE. The CDR3 is 14 residues long. The CDR3 DNA follows: TGTGCCAGCAGCGTAGCTCGGCAGGGAGGAGGCTACACCTTC. Translation: CASSVARQGGGYTF.